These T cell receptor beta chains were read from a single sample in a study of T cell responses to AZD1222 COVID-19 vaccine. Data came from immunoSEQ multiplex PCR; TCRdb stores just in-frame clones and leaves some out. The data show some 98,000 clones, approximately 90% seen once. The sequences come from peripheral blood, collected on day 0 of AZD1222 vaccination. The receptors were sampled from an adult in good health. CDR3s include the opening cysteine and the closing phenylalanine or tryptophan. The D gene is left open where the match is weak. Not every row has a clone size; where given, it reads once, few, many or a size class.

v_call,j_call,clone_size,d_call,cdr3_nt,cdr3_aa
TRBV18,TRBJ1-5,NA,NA,TGTGCCAGCTCACCAAATCACGGGGATGCCAATCAGCCCCAGCATTTT,CASSPNHGDANQPQHF
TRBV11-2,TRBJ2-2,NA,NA,TGTGCCAGCAGCCCCATGGGGGCCGGGGAGCTGTTTTTT,CASSPMGAGELFF
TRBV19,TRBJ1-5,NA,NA,TGTGCCAGTAGACCCATCAGGGACGGTCAGCCCCAGCATTTT,CASRPIRDGQPQHF
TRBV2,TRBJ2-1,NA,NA,TGTGCCAGCAGTGATGGACTGGAACACAATGAGCAGTTCTTC,CASSDGLEHNEQFF
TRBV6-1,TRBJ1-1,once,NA,TGTGCCAGCAGTGAAATAGGACCGAACACTGAAGCTTTCTTT,CASSEIGPNTEAFF
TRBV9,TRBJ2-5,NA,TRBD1,TGTGCCAGCAGCGTAGAGGGACAGGGAATTGGGGAGACCCAGTACTTC,CASSVEGQGIGETQYF
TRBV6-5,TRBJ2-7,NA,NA,TGTGCCAGCAGTTACTCGAGGGTTGTGAAGGGCTACGAGCAGTACTTC,CASSYSRVVKGYEQYF
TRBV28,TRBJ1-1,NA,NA,TGTGCCAGCAGTTTATCAACAGGGAACACTGAAGCTTTCTTT,CASSLSTGNTEAFF
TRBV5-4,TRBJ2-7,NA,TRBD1,TGTGCCAGCAGCGGACAGGGGGAAAGTTCCTACGAGCAGTACTTC,CASSGQGESSYEQYF
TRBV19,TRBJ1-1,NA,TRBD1,TGTGCCAGTAGTATAGATCCCACAGGGGTTCCGAACACTGAAGCTTTCTTT,CASSIDPTGVPNTEAFF
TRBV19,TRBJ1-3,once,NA,TGTGCCAGTAGTATAGGACGACCCACACTCTCTGGAAACACCATATATTTT,CASSIGRPTLSGNTIYF
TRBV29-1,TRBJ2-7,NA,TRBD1,TGCAGCGTTGAAGGGGCGTCCGGCCAGGGGGCGTTAGACGAGCAGTACTTC,CSVEGASGQGALDEQYF
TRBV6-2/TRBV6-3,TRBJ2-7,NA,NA,TGTGCCAGCAGTTATCAACGCGCGGGGGCCGTATCCTACGAGCAGTACTTC,CASSYQRAGAVSYEQYF
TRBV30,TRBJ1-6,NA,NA,TGTGCCTGGAATCTCAAACCAGATTCACCCCTCCACTTT,CAWNLKPDSPLHF
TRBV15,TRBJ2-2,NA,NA,TGTGCCACCAGCAGAGATCCGACCGGGGAGCTGTTTTTT,CATSRDPTGELFF
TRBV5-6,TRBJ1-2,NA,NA,TGTGCCAGCAGTCCCCCCGGGGCGGGGATATATGGCTACACCTTC,CASSPPGAGIYGYTF
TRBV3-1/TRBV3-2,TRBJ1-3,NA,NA,TGTGCCAGCAGCTCCACAAAATCTGGAAACACCATATATTTT,CASSSTKSGNTIYF
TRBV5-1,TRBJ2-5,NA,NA,TGCGCCAGCAGCTTGGGCCTAGCGCCCCAAGAGACCCAGTACTTC,CASSLGLAPQETQYF
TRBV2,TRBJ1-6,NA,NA,TGTGCCAGCAGTGTTAGGACTGGGAATTCACCCCTCCACTTT,CASSVRTGNSPLHF